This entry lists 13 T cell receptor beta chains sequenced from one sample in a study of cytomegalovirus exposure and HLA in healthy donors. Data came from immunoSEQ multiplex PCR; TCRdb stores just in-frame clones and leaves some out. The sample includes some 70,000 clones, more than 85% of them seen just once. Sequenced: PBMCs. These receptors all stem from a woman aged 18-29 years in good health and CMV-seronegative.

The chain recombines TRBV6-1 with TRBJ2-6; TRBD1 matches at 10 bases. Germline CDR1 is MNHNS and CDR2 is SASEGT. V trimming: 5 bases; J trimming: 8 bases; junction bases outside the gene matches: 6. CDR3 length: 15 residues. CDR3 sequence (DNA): TGTGCCAGCAGTAAAGACAGGGGGCATACCAACGTCCTGACTTTC. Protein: CASSKDRGHTNVLTF.

This chain's CDR3 is CASSTSGGAYEQYF. The CDR3 DNA reads TGTGCCAGCTCAACAAGCGGGGGGGCGTATGAGCAGTACTTC. This chain uses TRBV18 with TRBJ2-7; 10 bases fit TRBD2. This CDR3 is built from 14 residues. V gave up 5 bases and J gave up 7 bases; unmatched junction bases: 8. Germline loops: CDR1 KGHSH, CDR2 LQKENI.

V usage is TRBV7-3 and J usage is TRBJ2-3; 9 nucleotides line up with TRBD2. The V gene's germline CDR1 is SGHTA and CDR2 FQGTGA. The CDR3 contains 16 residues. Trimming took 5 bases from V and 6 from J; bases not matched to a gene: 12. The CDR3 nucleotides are TGTGCCAGCAGCCTACAGTTAGCGGGGGTGCAGGATACGCAGTATTTT. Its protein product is CASSLQLAGVQDTQYF.

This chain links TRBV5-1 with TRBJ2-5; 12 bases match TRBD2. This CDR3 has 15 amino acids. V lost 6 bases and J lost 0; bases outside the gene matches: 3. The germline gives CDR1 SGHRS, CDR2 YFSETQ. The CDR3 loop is CASTRLAGDQETQYF. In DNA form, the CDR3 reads TGCGCCAGCACGCGACTAGCGGGGGACCAAGAGACCCAGTACTTC.

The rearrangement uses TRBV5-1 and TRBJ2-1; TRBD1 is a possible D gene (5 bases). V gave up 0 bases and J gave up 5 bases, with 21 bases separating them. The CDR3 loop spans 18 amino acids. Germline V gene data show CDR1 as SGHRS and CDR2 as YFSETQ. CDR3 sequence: CASSLVGPRALLNNEQFF. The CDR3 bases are TGCGCCAGCAGCTTGGTGGGGCCGAGAGCACTACTGAACAATGAGCAGTTCTTC.

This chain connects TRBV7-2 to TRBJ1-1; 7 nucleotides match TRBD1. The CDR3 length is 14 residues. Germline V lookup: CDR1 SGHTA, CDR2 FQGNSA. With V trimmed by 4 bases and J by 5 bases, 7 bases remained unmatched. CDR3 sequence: CASSSRQGWTEAFF. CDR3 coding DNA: TGTGCCAGCAGCTCGAGACAGGGTTGGACTGAAGCTTTCTTT.

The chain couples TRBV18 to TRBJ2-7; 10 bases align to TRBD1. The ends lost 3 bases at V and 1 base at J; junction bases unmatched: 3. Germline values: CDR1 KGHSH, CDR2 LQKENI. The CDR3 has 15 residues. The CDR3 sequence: CASSPTGGVSYEQYF. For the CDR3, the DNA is TGTGCCAGCTCACCGACAGGGGGCGTATCCTACGAGCAGTACTTC.

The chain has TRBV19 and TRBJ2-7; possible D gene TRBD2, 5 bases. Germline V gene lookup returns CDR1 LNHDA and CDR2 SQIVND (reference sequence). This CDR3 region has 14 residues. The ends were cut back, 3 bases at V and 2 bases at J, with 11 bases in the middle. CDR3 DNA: TGTGCCAGTAGTATTAGGACTCCGCCCTACGAGCAGTACTTC. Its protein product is CASSIRTPPYEQYF.

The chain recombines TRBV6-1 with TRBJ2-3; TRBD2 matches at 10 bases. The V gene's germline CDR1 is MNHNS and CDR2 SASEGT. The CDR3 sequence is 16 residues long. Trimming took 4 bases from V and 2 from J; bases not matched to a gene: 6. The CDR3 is CASSASGSGLTDTQYF. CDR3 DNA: TGTGCCAGCAGTGCTAGCGGGAGTGGCCTCACAGATACGCAGTATTTT.

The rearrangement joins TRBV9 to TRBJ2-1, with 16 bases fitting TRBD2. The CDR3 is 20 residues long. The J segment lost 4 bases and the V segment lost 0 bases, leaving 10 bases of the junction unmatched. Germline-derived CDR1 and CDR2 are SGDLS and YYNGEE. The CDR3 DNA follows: TGTGCCAGCAGCGTAGCCCCGGGGACTAGCGGGGGGGCGCGGTACAATGAGCAGTTCTTC. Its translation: CASSVAPGTSGGARYNEQFF.

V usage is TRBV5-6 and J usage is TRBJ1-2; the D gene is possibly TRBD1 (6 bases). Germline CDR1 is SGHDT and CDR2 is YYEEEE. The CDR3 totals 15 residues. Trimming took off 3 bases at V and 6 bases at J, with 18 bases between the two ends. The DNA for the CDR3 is TGTGCCAGCAGCTCGTTAGCACAGGGTAGAGATGGCTACACCTTC. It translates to CASSSLAQGRDGYTF.

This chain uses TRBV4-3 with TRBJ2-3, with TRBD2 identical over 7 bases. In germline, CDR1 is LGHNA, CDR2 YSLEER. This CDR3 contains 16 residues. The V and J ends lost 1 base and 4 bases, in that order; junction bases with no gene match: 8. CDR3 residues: CASSQGGGEGPDTQYF. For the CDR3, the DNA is TGCGCCAGCAGCCAAGGAGGAGGGGAGGGCCCAGATACGCAGTATTTT.

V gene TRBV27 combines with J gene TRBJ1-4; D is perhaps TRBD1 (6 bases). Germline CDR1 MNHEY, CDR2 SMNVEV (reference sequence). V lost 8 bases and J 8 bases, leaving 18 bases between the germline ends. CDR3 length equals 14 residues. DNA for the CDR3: TGTGCCAGCGCCCAGGGGCGTTCGCGGGAAAAACTGTTTTTT. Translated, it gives CASAQGRSREKLFF.